A selection of T cell receptor beta chains follows, all from one sample in a study of blood T cell repertoires in COVID-19. The protocol was immunoSEQ multiplex PCR, while the TCRdb copy is restricted to in-frame clones and leaves out a portion. The sample records more than 95,000 clones, approximately 90% being singletons. Material for sequencing was peripheral blood. The receptors were sampled from a middle-aged man with COVID-19, enrolled during active disease. Both conserved end residues are part of each CDR3.

TRBJ2-2	TRBV29-1	CSVVETGGPGELFF
TRBJ1-2	TRBV2	CASSQDGVGYTF
TRBJ2-5	TRBV28	CASRRPWREQETQYF
TRBJ2-3	TRBV2	CASTLGGQGSTDTQYF
TRBJ2-7	TRBV27	CASSSQGVAGEQYF
TRBJ2-1	TRBV7-3	CASRDAGAYNEQFF
TRBJ2-5	TRBV15	CATSRGREGGETQYF
TRBJ2-1	TRBV11-2	CASSSWTSGRVYNEQFF
TRBJ2-3	TRBV18	CASSLVERADTQYF
TRBJ1-1	TRBV19	CASSIYKNTEAFF
TRBJ2-6	TRBV6-5	CASSYSRVGGANVLTF
TRBJ2-5	TRBV5-4	CASSFGGAMETQYF
TRBJ2-6	TRBV4-2	CASSPGTATSGANVLTF
TRBJ1-5	TRBV19	CASSPDRADQPQHF
TRBJ2-2	TRBV4-1	CASSQDQGQGNTGELFF
TRBJ2-7	TRBV28	CASSPPGTGREQYF
TRBJ1-2	TRBV28	CASSLSWGEGKGYTF
TRBJ1-4	TRBV5-1	CASSLDKGDEKLFF
TRBJ2-1	TRBV12-5	CASGPGTSNEQFF
TRBJ2-3	TRBV2	CASSRGGTDTQYF
TRBJ1-2	TRBV28	CASGMTALYGYTF
TRBJ2-1	TRBV27	CASSTLSGTSGYNEQFF
TRBJ2-6	TRBV5-1	CASSPRGNNVLTF
TRBJ2-1	TRBV9	CASSVSGSDEQFF
TRBJ1-4	TRBV5-4	CASSFTGNEKLFF
TRBJ2-3	TRBV15	CATSSPDRGTDTQYF
TRBJ2-2	TRBV14	CASSQVLAGLTGELFF
TRBJ1-6	TRBV18	CASSLQGPGSPLHF